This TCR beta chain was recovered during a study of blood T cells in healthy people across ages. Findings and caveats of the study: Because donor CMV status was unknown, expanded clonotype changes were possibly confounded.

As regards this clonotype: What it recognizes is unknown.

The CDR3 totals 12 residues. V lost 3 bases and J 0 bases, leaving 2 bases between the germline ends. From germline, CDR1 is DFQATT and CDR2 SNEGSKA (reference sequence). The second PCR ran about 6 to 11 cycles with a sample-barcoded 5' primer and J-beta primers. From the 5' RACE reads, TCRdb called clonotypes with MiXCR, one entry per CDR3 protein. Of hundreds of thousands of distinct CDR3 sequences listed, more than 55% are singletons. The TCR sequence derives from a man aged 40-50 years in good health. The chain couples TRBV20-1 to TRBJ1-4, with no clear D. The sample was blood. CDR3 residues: CSARPTNEKLFF. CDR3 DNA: TGCAGTGCTAGGCCAACTAATGAAAAACTGTTTTTT.